Listed here are 9 T cell receptor beta chains from one sample, sequenced in a study of early stage breast cancer tumors (TCRdb year 2017). Libraries were built with the immunoSEQ multiplex PCR assay. This immuneACCESS table, as held by TCRdb, lists in-frame sequences with V and J called but not all clones. Of the missing ones, under half trace to an unresolved V gene in checked studies; the others have no known cause. The sample includes 70,000 or so clones, with around 80% observed a single time. Together, the top ten hold roughly 4.7% of the sample. The sequenced sample was blood. The receptor set was obtained from a person aged 40 to 50 with breast cancer.

This chain links TRBV6-1 with TRBJ1-5; 7 nucleotides agree with TRBD1. CDR1 and CDR2 from the germline V gene are MNHNS and SASEGT. CDR3 size: 15 residues. The junction had 8 bases not matched to a gene; V was cut back by 2 bases and J by 7 bases. CDR3 residues: CASSERGQSLQPQHF. The CDR3 DNA reads as TGTGCCAGCAGTGAAAGGGGACAGTCCCTACAGCCCCAGCATTTT.

The chain couples TRBV6-6 to TRBJ2-1; D is unresolved. There are 15 residues in the CDR3. Between the trimmed V and J ends, which lost 5 bases and 0 bases, there was a span of 11 bases. Germline V gene data show CDR1 as MNHNY and CDR2 as SVGAGI (reference sequence). The CDR3 DNA is TGTGCCAGCAGTCAACAGAGCAGCTCCTACAATGAGCAGTTCTTC. Translating gives CASSQQSSSYNEQFF.

This clone was seen once. V usage is TRBV28 and J usage is TRBJ1-2, with D possibly matching TRBD1 (5 bases). The germline V gene has CDR1 MDHEN and CDR2 SYDVKM. Between the trimmed V and J ends, which lost 7 bases and 3 bases, there was a span of 15 bases. The CDR3 spans 14 residues. In DNA, the CDR3 is TGTGCCAGCATCTTAACGGGCAGGGACTATGGCTACACCTTC. Its translation is CASILTGRDYGYTF.

This chain uses TRBV10-3 with TRBJ2-1; 13 positions agree with TRBD2. V was clipped by 6 bases and J by 8 bases; unmatched bases: 7. There are 15 residues in the CDR3. Germline values: CDR1 ENHRY, CDR2 SYGVKD. CDR3 residues: CAISRGLAGVDEQFF. For the CDR3, the DNA is TGTGCCATCAGCCGCGGACTAGCGGGAGTAGATGAGCAGTTCTTC.

The J gene is TRBJ2-2, the V gene TRBV5-1, with D maybe TRBD1 (7 bases). Germline CDR1 and CDR2: SGHRS and YFSETQ. The CDR3 totals 14 residues. V was shortened by 2 bases and J by 6 bases, with 11 bases between the two germline ends. In nucleotides, the CDR3 is TGCGCCAGCAGCTTTCAGGGGGGTGCCGGGGAGCTGTTTTTT. This gives the protein CASSFQGGAGELFF.

This clone has only a few counts. V usage is TRBV7-9 and J usage is TRBJ2-7, with D tentatively TRBD2 (5 bases). Deletions cut 3 bases from V and 2 bases from J, with 11 bases between. The CDR3 contains 14 residues. Germline V gene data show CDR1 as SEHNR and CDR2 as FQNEAQ (reference sequence). The CDR3 is CASSFSGLTYEQYF. In nucleotides, the CDR3 is TGTGCCAGCAGCTTTTCGGGGTTAACCTACGAGCAGTACTTC.

This clone has only a few counts. The chain couples TRBV4-1 to TRBJ1-1, with 7 bases fitting TRBD1. V dropped 1 base and J dropped 3; count of bases not matched to a gene: 5. The CDR3 is made up of 15 amino acids. The germline gives CDR1 MGHRA, CDR2 YSYEKL. This chain's CDR3 is CASSQGRGPYTEAFF. The CDR3 bases are TGCGCCAGCAGCCAAGGAAGGGGGCCTTACACTGAAGCTTTCTTT.

The rearrangement joins TRBV28 to TRBJ1-5; the match to TRBD1 covers 7 bases. Per germline, CDR1 MDHEN and CDR2 SYDVKM. The CDR3 spans 14 residues. V was pared by 11 bases and J by 3 bases, with 10 bases of the junction left unmatched. CDR3 protein: CAVTRQGNNQPQHF. DNA for the CDR3: TGTGCCGTAACCAGACAGGGTAACAATCAGCCCCAGCATTTT.

The chain is built from TRBV7-9 and TRBJ2-7, with D unclear. Germline assignment: CDR1 SEHNR and CDR2 FQNEAQ (reference sequence). The CDR3 consists of 12 residues. V shed 1 base and J shed 6 bases, with 7 bases lying between them. This CDR3 reads CASSLVPSEQYF. The CDR3 DNA reads as TGTGCCAGCAGCTTAGTCCCATCCGAGCAGTACTTC.